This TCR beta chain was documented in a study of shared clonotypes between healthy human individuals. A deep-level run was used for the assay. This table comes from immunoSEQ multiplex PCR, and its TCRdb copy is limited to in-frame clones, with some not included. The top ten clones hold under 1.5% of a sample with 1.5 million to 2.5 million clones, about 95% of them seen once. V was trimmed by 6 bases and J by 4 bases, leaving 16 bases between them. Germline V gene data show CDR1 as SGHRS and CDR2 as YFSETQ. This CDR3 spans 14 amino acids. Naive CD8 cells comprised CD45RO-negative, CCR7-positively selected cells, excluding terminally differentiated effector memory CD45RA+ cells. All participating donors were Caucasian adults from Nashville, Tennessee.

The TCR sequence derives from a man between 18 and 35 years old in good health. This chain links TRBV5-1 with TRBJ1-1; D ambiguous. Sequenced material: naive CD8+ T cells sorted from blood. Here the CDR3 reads CASNELLGSTEAFF. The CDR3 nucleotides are TGCGCCAGCAACGAACTGCTAGGGAGCACTGAAGCTTTCTTT.